This T cell receptor (beta chain) was sequenced for a study of T cell repertoires in cytomegalovirus infection. Germline assignment: CDR1 SQVTM and CDR2 ANQGSEA. The CDR3 spans 15 residues. Trimming removed 1 base at V and 0 bases at J, with 12 bases between. TCRdb recomputed calls from the reads with MiXCR, one row per CDR3 protein. This sample has around 120,000 distinct CDR3 sequences; roughly a quarter occur once, and the top ten carry approximately 35%. Comment on this clonotype: The antigen remains undetermined.

The sample consisted of PBMCs, sequenced either directly or after in vitro stimulation (not recorded which). This receptor was obtained from a human donor in good health (CMV status not recorded). Some clones in this sample may be carry-over from other donors' samples. V is TRBV29-1 and J is TRBJ1-2; no clear D gene. The CDR3 coding sequence is TGCAGCGTTGAAGGAGCCAGAGAAGCTAACTATGGCTACACCTTC. Translating it yields CSVEGAREANYGYTF. Complete variable domain (other parts from reference TRBV29-1 and TRBJ1-2): SAVISQKPSRDICQRGTSLTIQCQVDSQVTMMFWYRQQPGQSLTLIATANQGSEATYESGFVIDKFPISRPNLTFSTLTVSNMSPEDSSIYLCSVEGAREANYGYTFGSGTRLTVV.